This T cell receptor (beta chain) was captured in a study of T cell changes during pregnancy in multiple sclerosis. Using immunoSEQ multiplex PCR, the repertoire was profiled, and TCRdb retains in-frame clones only, with some absent. The data contain around 78,000 clones, 93% of them singletons. Germline V lookup: CDR1 MNHEY, CDR2 SMNVEV (reference sequence). Trimming cost V 0 bases and J 4 bases, with 9 bases left between them. The CDR3 is 14 amino acids. The V call is TRBV27, the J call TRBJ1-2; D uncertain. This specimen was peripheral blood, taken in the second trimester of pregnancy. The receptor was derived from a female donor with multiple sclerosis, enrolled in a pregnancy study. CDR3 bases: TGTGCCAGCAGTTTATCGTCCGGCGGCTATGGCTACACCTTC. Its protein is CASSLSSGGYGYTF.